The T cell receptor (beta chain) under discussion was sequenced for a study of cytomegalovirus exposure and HLA in healthy donors. Germline CDR1 MNHEY, CDR2 SMNVEV (reference sequence). The CDR3 consists of 16 residues. Between the trimmed V and J ends, which lost 1 base and 1 base, there was a span of 14 bases. The PCR made use of 60 Vbeta and 13 Jbeta primers. Sequencing used immunoSEQ multiplex PCR; TCRdb keeps in-frame clones, though not all of them. The sample has about 160,000 clones, approximately 84% seen once. General study findings and limits: The authors enumerated around 150 TCR beta chains as linked to cytomegalovirus. It was reportedly the case that the classifier diagnosed cytomegalovirus status with high specificity and sensitivity.

On this clone: Its matching antigen is unknown. This specimen includes other DNA sequences encoding the same CDR3.

This sequence originates from a man aged 50-59 years in good health and CMV-seropositive. The chain couples TRBV27 to TRBJ2-7; no definite D call. Input material: PBMCs. CDR3 sequence: CASSLLVEETSYEQYF. The DNA for the CDR3 is TGTGCCAGCAGTTTATTGGTAGAGGAGACGTCCTACGAGCAGTACTTC.